The 20 T cell receptor beta chains given below trace back to one sample, sequenced in a study of T cells in Graves' hyperthyroidism and ophthalmopathy. TCR beta CDR3 regions were amplified from RNA transcripts. First-round RT-PCR targeting the TCR CDR3 was performed with the HTBI primer set. TCRdb reprocessed the multiplex PCR reads with MiXCR, giving one entry per CDR3 protein. Altogether fewer than 350,000 distinct CDR3 sequences are present, around a sixth being singletons, with the ten largest covering around 15%. Sequencing input: blood. The receptor set was obtained from a woman aged 40 to 55 with Graves' ophthalmopathy.

This clonotype was detected many times. The chain is built from TRBV12-3 or TRBV12-4 and TRBJ1-1; unclear D gene. This CDR3 region has 14 residues. Trimming left V 6 bases short and J 4 bases short, with 15 bases between. The CDR3 region has the DNA TGTGCCAGCAGGACGACTACGTCGGGCACTGAAGCTTTCTTT. Translation gives CASRTTTSGTEAFF.

This clonotype was observed many times. The chain combines TRBV20-1 with TRBJ2-5, with D perhaps matching TRBD1 (6 bases). This CDR3 spans 15 amino acids. Germline CDR1 DFQATT, CDR2 SNEGSKA (reference sequence). V was clipped by 3 bases and J by 0 bases, with 14 bases between them. In DNA form, the CDR3 reads TGCAGTGCTAGTAACAGGGCATCTGACCAAGAGACCCAGTACTTC. The encoded protein is CSASNRASDQETQYF.

The J gene is TRBJ2-7, the V gene TRBV30; possibly TRBD1 for D (6 bases). The CDR3 is 11 residues long. The germline V gene encodes CDR1 GTSNPN and CDR2 SVGIG (reference sequence). V lost 8 bases and J lost 3, with 11 bases in between. In nucleotides, the CDR3 is TGTGCCAGGGACAATTTCTACGAGCAGTACTTC. Translating gives CARDNFYEQYF.

This clonotype was seen many times. This chain uses TRBV28 with TRBJ2-7, with D perhaps being TRBD1 or TRBD2 (5 bases each). The V end lost 6 bases, the J end lost 6 bases, and 15 bases lay between the germline ends. The CDR3 runs 13 residues. Looked up from germline, CDR1 is MDHEN and CDR2 is SYDVKM. CDR3: CASRRFRDGEQYF. The CDR3 coding sequence is TGTGCCAGCAGGCGCTTCCGGGACGGCGAGCAGTACTTC.

Ten or more counts support this clonotype. The J gene is TRBJ2-7, the V gene TRBV7-8; weak D call: TRBD1 (5 bases). Looked up from germline, CDR1 is SGHVS and CDR2 is FQNEAQ. This CDR3 contains 13 residues. With 5 bases removed from V and 4 bases from J, the gap between germline ends came to 12 bases. The CDR3 DNA sequence: TGTGCCAGCAGCAGGGGAACCACATACGAGCAGTACTTC. As protein: CASSRGTTYEQYF.

Comment on this clonotype: The junction and the germline gene differ at one end; a read error may be behind it. The chain joins TRBV12-3 or TRBV12-4 to TRBJ1-1, with D uncertain. The CDR3 spans 12 residues. CDR3 sequence: CANSFWSTEAFF. Written as DNA, the CDR3 is TGTGCCAACAGTTTTTGGAGCACTGAAGCTTTCTTT.

This clonotype showed up many times. V and J are TRBV11-2 and TRBJ2-4; D is uncertain. Germline CDR1 and CDR2: SGHAT and FQNNGV. V was pared by 2 bases and J by 3 bases, with 17 bases between. The CDR3 loop spans 17 amino acids. CDR3 sequence: CASSLSGGSSGKNIQYF. CDR3 nucleotides: TGTGCCAGCAGCTTAAGTGGCGGTAGCTCGGGCAAAAACATTCAGTACTTC.

This clonotype was seen at least ten times. The chain is built from TRBV27 and TRBJ2-5; 8 positions match TRBD2. This CDR3 has 17 residues. After removal of 5 bases from V and 6 bases from J, the junction contained 17 bases not matched to a gene. Germline V gene sequence: CDR1 MNHEY, CDR2 SMNVEV (reference sequence). The CDR3 bases are TGTGCCAGCAGTCTTTTAGGCTTGGCGGGAGGAACGAAGACCCAGTACTTC. Its protein product is CASSLLGLAGGTKTQYF.

This clonotype was observed many times. The chain has TRBV11-2 and TRBJ2-7, with D perhaps matching TRBD1 (6 bases). The CDR3 runs 15 residues. The germline gives CDR1 SGHAT, CDR2 FQNNGV. The V gene lost 4 bases and the J gene lost 3 bases, with 16 bases spanning the gap. The CDR3 region is CASSSLGGVGYEQYF. CDR3 DNA: TGTGCCAGCAGCTCCCTAGGGGGAGTGGGCTACGAGCAGTACTTC.

This clonotype was seen ten or more times. This sequence joins TRBV2 and TRBJ2-7; D is perhaps TRBD1 or TRBD2 (6 bases each). The CDR3 contains 14 residues. Germline V CDR1 and CDR2: SNHLY, FYNNEI. The V end was cut by 3 bases, the J end by 0 bases, with 9 bases between. As DNA, the CDR3 is TGTGCCAGCAGTGATCCGGGGGCCTCCTACGAGCAGTACTTC. This translates into CASSDPGASYEQYF.

The V gene is TRBV12-3 or TRBV12-4, the J gene TRBJ1-3; no clear D. The V end lost 6 bases, the J end lost 9 bases, and 15 bases lay between the germline ends. The CDR3 extends over 13 amino acids. CDR3 DNA: TGTGCCAGCAGCCAGACGGGATGGGTCACCATATATTTT. This sequence encodes CASSQTGWVTIYF.

This clonotype has ten or more counts. The V and J genes are TRBV6-5 and TRBJ1-5; possible D gene TRBD1, 5 bases. V lost 8 bases and J 4 bases, leaving 21 bases between the germline ends. The CDR3 is made up of 16 amino acids. Germline V lookup: CDR1 MNHEY, CDR2 SVGAGI. CDR3 in DNA: TGTGCCAGCGGGGGGGGGACTTCTAGAACTAATCAGCCCCAGCATTTT. Translation: CASGGGTSRTNQPQHF.

The chain recombines TRBV18 with TRBJ1-5; D is undetermined. The CDR3 contains 16 residues. The germline V and J ends were trimmed by 3 bases and 1 base, with 13 bases remaining between them. Looked up from germline, CDR1 is KGHSH and CDR2 is LQKENI. The CDR3 DNA is TGTGCCAGCTCACCGTTCCGCGAACAGAGCAATCAGCCCCAGCATTTT. The encoded protein is CASSPFREQSNQPQHF.

This clonotype was recorded once. This chain links TRBV6-5 with TRBJ1-1, with unresolved D. V was pared by 0 bases and J by 4 bases, with 9 bases between. This CDR3 is built from 14 residues. CDR1 and CDR2 (germline): MNHEY, SVGAGI. The CDR3 DNA is TGTGCCAGCAGTTACTCGAATGCAGGCACTGAAGCTTTCTTT. It codes for CASSYSNAGTEAFF.

This clonotype was counted many times. The chain uses TRBV6-5 and TRBJ2-7; the D is unclear. CDR3 size: 14 residues. Trimming shortened V by 2 bases and J by 5 bases, and 13 bases separated the two germline ends. The germline gives CDR1 MNHEY, CDR2 SVGAGI. DNA of the CDR3: TGTGCCAGCAGTTACCAGAAACCGGAACACGAGCAGTACTTC. Translation: CASSYQKPEHEQYF.

A note on this clonotype: This may arise from a read error, as a much more abundant clone is one base away. The rearrangement joins TRBV3-1 to TRBJ2-2; D is unresolved. The CDR3 contains 14 residues. Germline assignment: CDR1 LGHDT and CDR2 YNNKEL (reference sequence). V gave up 1 base and J gave up 5 bases, with 8 bases separating them. DNA for the CDR3: TGTGCCAGCAGCCAAGGTGCCTGGACCGGGGAGCTGTTTTTT. Protein sequence: CASSQGAWTGELFF.

This clonotype was recorded many times. A junction end diverges from the germline sequence, so it may reflect a read error. This chain uses TRBV20-1 with TRBJ2-7, with D tentatively TRBD2 (5 bases). Germline assignment: CDR1 DFQATT and CDR2 SNEGSKA (reference sequence). This CDR3 is 15 amino acids long. The CDR3: CSARGWAQLIYEQYF. The CDR3 DNA follows: TGCAGTGCCAGAGGGTGGGCCCAACTGATCTACGAGCAGTACTTC.

The V call is TRBV9, the J call TRBJ1-2; D ambiguous. CDR1 SGDLS and CDR2 YYNGEE come from the germline V gene. V was clipped by 3 bases and J by 13 bases, with 7 bases between them. The CDR3 is 9 residues long. The CDR3 bases are TGTGCCAGCAGCGGAGACTTCACCTTC. It translates to CASSGDFTF.

This clonotype has ten or more counts. The chain joins TRBV6-2 or TRBV6-3 to TRBJ2-7, with TRBD2 matching over 11 bases. The CDR3 runs to 15 residues. CDR1 and CDR2 (germline): MNHEY, SVGEGT. J lost 4 bases, V lost 6 bases, and 8 bases had no gene match. In DNA form, the CDR3 reads TGTGCCAGCAGCAGTAGCGGGAGGGCCAAGTACGAGCAGTACTTC. Its translation is CASSSSGRAKYEQYF.

This clonotype was found many times. V gene TRBV29-1 combines with J gene TRBJ2-2, with a tentative D call TRBD2 (5 bases). This CDR3 region has 13 residues. Trimming left V 6 bases short and J 4 bases short, with 12 bases between. Germline V gene sequence: CDR1 SQVTM, CDR2 ANQGSEA. Here the CDR3 reads CSVAVGSTGELFF. The CDR3 DNA sequence: TGCAGCGTCGCCGTTGGGAGCACCGGGGAGCTGTTTTTT.